The 15 T cell receptor beta chains below come from one sample, sequenced in a study of a mutant IDH1 vaccine in newly diagnosed glioma. These TCRs are of unknown antigen specificity. Documented time point: week 47, end of study. Every single dose of the vaccine, 300 ug of mutant IDH1 20-mer peptide, came with topical imiquimod. Generated by immunoSEQ multiplex PCR, the TCRdb table keeps only in-frame clones and is missing some. This table has about 90,000 clones, 89% appearing once. The sequencing used PBMCs, collected from a glioma patient whose treatment included an IDH1 peptide vaccine. These receptors were taken from a woman in her fifties or sixties with glioma.

The rearrangement links TRBV2 to TRBJ2-5; D gene uncertain. The CDR3 totals 16 residues. CDR1 SNHLY and CDR2 FYNNEI come from the germline V gene. The V gene lost 0 bases and the J gene lost 5 bases, with 16 bases spanning the gap. The CDR3 spells CASSEAKAYSQETQYF. Written as DNA, the CDR3 is TGTGCCAGCAGTGAAGCTAAGGCCTATTCCCAGGAGACCCAGTACTTC.

The chain couples TRBV6-4 to TRBJ2-2; 8 positions match TRBD2. The CDR3 runs 15 residues. The junction had 5 bases not matched to a gene; V was cut back by 5 bases and J by 3 bases. Germline V gene lookup returns CDR1 MRHNA and CDR2 SNTAGT. CDR3 in DNA: TGTGCCAGCAGTCCCGGACTAGCCTACACCGGGGAGCTGTTTTTT. This sequence encodes CASSPGLAYTGELFF.

This sequence joins TRBV4-2 and TRBJ1-4; D is unclear. Germline V CDR1 and CDR2: LGHNA, YNFKEQ. The V end lost 0 bases, the J end lost 0 bases, and 5 bases lay between the germline ends. The CDR3 spans 15 residues. CDR3 nucleotide sequence: TGTGCCAGCAGCCAAGAGGCAGCAACTAATGAAAAACTGTTTTTT. Translation: CASSQEAATNEKLFF.

This clone came up a few times. The chain has TRBV28 and TRBJ1-5; no clear D gene. CDR1 is MDHEN and CDR2 is SYDVKM in the germline V gene. This CDR3 is 15 amino acids long. Trimming shortened V by 6 bases and J by 3 bases, and 15 bases separated the two germline ends. The CDR3 coding sequence is TGTGCCAGCAGCCCCATTGGAGGGAACAATCAGCCCCAGCATTTT. Translation: CASSPIGGNNQPQHF. The variable domain in full, completed from reference TRBV28 and TRBJ1-5, reads DVKVTQSSRYLVKRTGEKVFLECVQDMDHENMFWYRQDPGLGLRLIYFSYDVKMKEKGDIPEGYSVSREKKERFSLILESASTNQTSMYLCASSPIGGNNQPQHFGDGTRLSIL.

The genes are TRBV29-1 and TRBJ1-1; 7 nucleotides line up with TRBD1. The CDR3 covers 13 residues. Germline V gene lookup returns CDR1 SQVTM and CDR2 ANQGSEA. The V gene end was trimmed by 2 bases and the J gene end by 4 bases; junction bases not matched to a gene: 4. CDR3 sequence (DNA): TGCAGCGTTGAAAGGCAGGGGGGCACTGAAGCTTTCTTT. It translates to CSVERQGGTEAFF.

The chain has TRBV4-2 and TRBJ1-4; TRBD1 matches at 10 bases. The CDR3 length is 17 residues. The V and J ends lost 4 bases and 4 bases, in that order; junction bases with no gene match: 9. Germline loops: CDR1 LGHNA, CDR2 YNFKEQ. The DNA for the CDR3 is TGTGCCAGCAGCCGCCGGGACAGGGGAAGTGGTAATGAAAAACTGTTTTTT. This translates into CASSRRDRGSGNEKLFF.

The genes are TRBV18 and TRBJ2-1; 7 bases agree with TRBD2. This CDR3 is built from 16 residues. V lost 3 bases, J lost 8 bases, and 13 bases stayed unmatched. The germline V gene encodes CDR1 KGHSH and CDR2 LQKENI. CDR3: CASSPDTTGGGDEQFF. The DNA of the CDR3 is TGTGCCAGCTCACCCGATACAACGGGAGGAGGGGATGAGCAGTTCTTC.

CDR3 protein: CASSLGLMNTEAFF. The CDR3 DNA is TGTGCCAGCAGCTTGGGACTTATGAACACTGAAGCTTTCTTT. The rearrangement joins TRBV7-9 to TRBJ1-1; D perhaps matches TRBD1 (5 bases). Trimming left V 3 bases short and J 0 bases short, with 8 bases between. Germline CDR1 reads SEHNR; CDR2 reads FQNEAQ (reference sequence). This CDR3 comprises 14 residues.

CDR3 nucleotides: TGCGCCAGCAGCCAAGGGCACAGGGGAAACACCATATATTTT. The encoded protein is CASSQGHRGNTIYF. The gene calls are TRBV4-1 and TRBJ1-3, with D possibly matching TRBD1 (5 bases). Deletions cut 1 base from V and 4 bases from J, with 8 bases between. The CDR3 loop spans 14 amino acids. Germline V gene sequence: CDR1 MGHRA, CDR2 YSYEKL.

The V gene is TRBV29-1, the J gene TRBJ2-3; 9 positions match TRBD2. Unmatched junction bases numbered 13, after V lost 6 bases and J lost 6 bases. Germline values: CDR1 SQVTM, CDR2 ANQGSEA. This CDR3 contains 15 residues. The CDR3 DNA follows: TGCAGCGTGAAGACTAGCGGCCCCCCCACCGATACGCAGTATTTT. Protein sequence: CSVKTSGPPTDTQYF.

The genes are TRBV5-3 and TRBJ1-2, with a possible D match to TRBD1 (6 bases). TRBV5-3 counts as an open reading frame of uncertain function. Deletions cut 3 bases from V and 6 bases from J, with 12 bases between. CDR3 length: 13 amino acids. The CDR3 spells CARSWERGDGYTF. CDR3 nucleotides: TGTGCCAGAAGCTGGGAAAGGGGGGATGGCTACACCTTC.

The chain recombines TRBV7-9 with TRBJ1-1, with TRBD1 matching over 10 bases. CDR3 length: 14 amino acids. The V segment lost 5 bases and the J segment 6 bases; nucleotides outside the gene matches: 6. CDR1 and CDR2 from the germline V gene are SEHNR and FQNEAQ (reference sequence). The CDR3 DNA is TGTGCCAGCAGCCGGGACAGGGGACGAGCTGAAGCTTTCTTT. This codes for CASSRDRGRAEAFF.

This clone occurred a few times. This chain links TRBV29-1 with TRBJ1-1; no definite D call. Trimming took 7 bases from V and 5 from J, leaving 11 bases between them. Germline lookup yields CDR1 SQVTM and CDR2 ANQGSEA. This CDR3 region has 11 residues. The CDR3 here is CSARRATEAFF. CDR3 bases: TGCAGCGCCCGGAGGGCGACTGAAGCTTTCTTT.

This clone was counted between two and nine times. The CDR3 loop is CASSPGQGRSPLHF. The CDR3 bases are TGTGCCAGCAGTCCTGGACAGGGTCGTTCACCCCTCCACTTT. The chain uses TRBV28 and TRBJ1-6; 8 bases agree with TRBD1. V gave up 5 bases and J gave up 9 bases; unmatched junction bases: 6. Germline-derived CDR1 and CDR2 are MDHEN and SYDVKM. This CDR3 is built from 14 residues. Complete variable domain (other parts from reference TRBV28 and TRBJ1-6): DVKVTQSSRYLVKRTGEKVFLECVQDMDHENMFWYRQDPGLGLRLIYFSYDVKMKEKGDIPEGYSVSREKKERFSLILESASTNQTSMYLCASSPGQGRSPLHFGNGTRLTVT.

The genes are TRBV7-3 and TRBJ2-3, with D uncertain. The ends were cut back, 2 bases at V and 3 bases at J, with 6 bases in the middle. This CDR3 spans 13 amino acids. From germline, CDR1 is SGHTA and CDR2 FQGTGA. The CDR3 coding sequence is TGTGCCAGCAGCTTACGGCAGACAGATACGCAGTATTTT. It specifies CASSLRQTDTQYF.